This TCR beta chain was sequenced for a study of cytomegalovirus exposure and HLA in healthy donors. This clone was detected only a few times. The V gene lost 3 bases and the J gene lost 8 bases, with 10 bases spanning the gap. Germline V gene sequence: CDR1 LNHDA, CDR2 SQIVND (reference sequence). This CDR3 spans 13 amino acids. PCR was performed using 60 Vbeta and 13 Jbeta primers. Some clones are missing from TCRdb's copy, which holds only in-frame ones; the method was immunoSEQ multiplex PCR. The sample includes 50,000 to 80,000 clones, 60% to 85% seen only once; the top ten take approximately 4.8%.

The specimen was PBMCs. This TCR came from a male donor in good health and CMV-seropositive. The chain recombines TRBV19 with TRBJ1-4, with no clear D. The CDR3 DNA reads TGTGCCAGTAGTATGTCGGTGAAGGAAAAACTGTTTTTT. The encoded protein is CASSMSVKEKLFF. Full variable domain (missing parts from reference TRBV19 and TRBJ1-4): DGGITQSPKYLFRKEGQNVTLSCEQNLNHDAMYWYRQDPGQGLRLIYYSQIVNDFQKGDIAEGYSVSREKKESFPLTVTSAQKNPTAFYLCASSMSVKEKLFFGSGTQLSVL.